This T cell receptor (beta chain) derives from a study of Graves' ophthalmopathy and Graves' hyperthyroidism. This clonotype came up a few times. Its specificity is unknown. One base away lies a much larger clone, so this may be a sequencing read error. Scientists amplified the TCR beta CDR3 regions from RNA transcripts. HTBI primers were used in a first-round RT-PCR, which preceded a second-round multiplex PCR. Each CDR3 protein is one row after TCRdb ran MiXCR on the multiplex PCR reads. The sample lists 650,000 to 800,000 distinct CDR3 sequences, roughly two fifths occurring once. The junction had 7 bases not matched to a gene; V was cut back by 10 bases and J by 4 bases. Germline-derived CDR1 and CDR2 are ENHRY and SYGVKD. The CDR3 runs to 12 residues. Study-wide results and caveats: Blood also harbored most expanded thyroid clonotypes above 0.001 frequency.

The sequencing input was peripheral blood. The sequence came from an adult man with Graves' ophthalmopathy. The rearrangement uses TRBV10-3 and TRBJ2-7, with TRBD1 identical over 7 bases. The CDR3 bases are TGTGCCACCGGGGACAGAGCTTACGAGCAGTACTTC. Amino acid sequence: CATGDRAYEQYF.